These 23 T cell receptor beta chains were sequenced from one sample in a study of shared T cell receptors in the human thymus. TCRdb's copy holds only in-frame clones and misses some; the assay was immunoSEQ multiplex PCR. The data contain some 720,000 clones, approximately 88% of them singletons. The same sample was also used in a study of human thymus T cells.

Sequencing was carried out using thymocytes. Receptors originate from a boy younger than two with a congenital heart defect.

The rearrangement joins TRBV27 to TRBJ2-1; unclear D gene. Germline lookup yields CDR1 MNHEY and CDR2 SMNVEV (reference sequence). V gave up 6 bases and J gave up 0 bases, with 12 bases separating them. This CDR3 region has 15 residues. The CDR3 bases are TGTGCCAGCAGGTCCCCAAGGAGCTCCTACAATGAGCAGTTCTTC. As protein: CASRSPRSSYNEQFF.

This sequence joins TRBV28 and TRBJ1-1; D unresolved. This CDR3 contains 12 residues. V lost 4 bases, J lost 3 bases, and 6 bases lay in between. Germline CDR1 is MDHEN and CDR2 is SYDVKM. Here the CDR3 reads CASSCGDTEAFF. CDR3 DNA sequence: TGTGCCAGCAGTTGTGGAGACACTGAAGCTTTCTTT.

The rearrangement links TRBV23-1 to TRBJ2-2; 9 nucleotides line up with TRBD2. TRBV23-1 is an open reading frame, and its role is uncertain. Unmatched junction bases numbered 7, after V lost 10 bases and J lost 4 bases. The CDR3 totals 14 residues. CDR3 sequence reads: CAILRLAVTGELFF. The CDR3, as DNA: TGCGCCATTCTGAGACTAGCGGTCACCGGGGAGCTGTTTTTT.

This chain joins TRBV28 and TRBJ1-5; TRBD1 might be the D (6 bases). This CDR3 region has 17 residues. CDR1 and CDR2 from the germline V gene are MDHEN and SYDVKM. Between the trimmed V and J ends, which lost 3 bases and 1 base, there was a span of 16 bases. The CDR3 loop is CASSFGSRGGSNQPQHF. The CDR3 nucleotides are TGTGCCAGCAGTTTTGGCAGCAGGGGAGGGAGCAATCAGCCCCAGCATTTT.

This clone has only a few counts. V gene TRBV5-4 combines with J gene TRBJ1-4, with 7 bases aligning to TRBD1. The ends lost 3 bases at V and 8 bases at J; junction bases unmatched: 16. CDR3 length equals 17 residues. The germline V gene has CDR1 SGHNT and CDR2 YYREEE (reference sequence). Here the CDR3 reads CASSSLPNRGEGEKLFF. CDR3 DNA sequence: TGTGCCAGCAGCTCCCTCCCCAACAGGGGTGAAGGAGAAAAACTGTTTTTT.

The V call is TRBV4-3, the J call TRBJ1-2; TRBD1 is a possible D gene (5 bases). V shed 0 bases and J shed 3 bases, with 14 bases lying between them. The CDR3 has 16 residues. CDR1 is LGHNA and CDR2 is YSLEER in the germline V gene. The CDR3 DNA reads TGCGCCAGCAGCCAAGATGGTTCCAGGGAAGACTATGGCTACACCTTC. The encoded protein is CASSQDGSREDYGYTF.

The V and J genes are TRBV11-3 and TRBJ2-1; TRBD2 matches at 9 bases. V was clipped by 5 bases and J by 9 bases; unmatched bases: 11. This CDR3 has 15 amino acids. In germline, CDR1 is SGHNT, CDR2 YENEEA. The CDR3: CASSQGLAGKGEQFF. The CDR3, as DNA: TGTGCCAGCAGCCAGGGGCTAGCGGGGAAGGGTGAGCAGTTCTTC.

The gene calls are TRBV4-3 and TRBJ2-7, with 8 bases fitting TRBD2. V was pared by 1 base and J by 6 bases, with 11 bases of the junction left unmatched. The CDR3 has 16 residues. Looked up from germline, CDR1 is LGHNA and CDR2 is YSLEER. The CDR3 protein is CASSQGPSPGGSEQYF. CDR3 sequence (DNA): TGCGCCAGCAGCCAAGGCCCTTCCCCGGGGGGGAGCGAGCAGTACTTC.

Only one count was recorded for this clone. In DNA form, the CDR3 reads TGTGCCAGCAGCCGGGACAGGGACTACAATGAGCAGTTCTTC. It codes for CASSRDRDYNEQFF. The chain carries TRBV27 and TRBJ2-1; 9 bases line up with TRBD1. V was clipped by 6 bases and J by 3 bases; unmatched bases: 3. Germline values: CDR1 MNHEY, CDR2 SMNVEV (reference sequence). The CDR3 extends over 14 amino acids.

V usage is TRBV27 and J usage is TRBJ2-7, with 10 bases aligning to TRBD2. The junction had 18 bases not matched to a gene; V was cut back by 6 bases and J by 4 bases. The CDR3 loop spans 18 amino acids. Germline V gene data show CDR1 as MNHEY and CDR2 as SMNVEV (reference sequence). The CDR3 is CASSLQKTSGLWGYEQYF. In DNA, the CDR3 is TGTGCCAGCAGCTTGCAGAAGACTAGCGGGCTCTGGGGGTACGAGCAGTACTTC.

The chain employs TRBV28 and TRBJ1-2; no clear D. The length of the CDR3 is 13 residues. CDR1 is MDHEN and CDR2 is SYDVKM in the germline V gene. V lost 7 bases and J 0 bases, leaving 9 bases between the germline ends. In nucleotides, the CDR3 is TGTGCCAGCACCAAAGCTGCTAACTATGGCTACACCTTC. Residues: CASTKAANYGYTF.

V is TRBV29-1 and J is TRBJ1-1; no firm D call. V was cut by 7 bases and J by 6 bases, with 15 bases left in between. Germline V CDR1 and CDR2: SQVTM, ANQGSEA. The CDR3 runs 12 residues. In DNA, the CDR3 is TGCAGCGGAGCGGTGCCCGGCCCTGAAGCTTTCTTT. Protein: CSGAVPGPEAFF.

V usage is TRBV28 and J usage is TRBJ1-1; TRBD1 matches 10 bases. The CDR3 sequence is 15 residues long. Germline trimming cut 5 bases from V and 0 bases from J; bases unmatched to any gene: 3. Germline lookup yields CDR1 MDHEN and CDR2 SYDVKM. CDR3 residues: CASSVGQGMNTEAFF. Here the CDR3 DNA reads TGTGCCAGCAGTGTGGGACAGGGGATGAACACTGAAGCTTTCTTT. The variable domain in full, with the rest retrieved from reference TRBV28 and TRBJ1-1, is DVKVTQSSRYLVKRTGEKVFLECVQDMDHENMFWYRQDPGLGLRLIYFSYDVKMKEKGDIPEGYSVSREKKERFSLILESASTNQTSMYLCASSVGQGMNTEAFFGQGTRLTVV.

CDR3 nucleotides: TGTGCCAGCAGTCCCGGACAGGGGGGGACTAACTATGGCTACACCTTC. This codes for CASSPGQGGTNYGYTF. The rearrangement joins TRBV27 to TRBJ1-2, with TRBD1 matching 10 bases. Germline loops: CDR1 MNHEY, CDR2 SMNVEV (reference sequence). The CDR3 has 16 amino acids. V shed 5 bases and J 0 bases; nucleotides not matched to a gene: 6.

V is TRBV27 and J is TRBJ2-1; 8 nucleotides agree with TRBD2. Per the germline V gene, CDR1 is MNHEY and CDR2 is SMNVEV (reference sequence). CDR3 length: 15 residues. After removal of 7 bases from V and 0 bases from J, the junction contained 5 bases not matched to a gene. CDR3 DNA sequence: TGTGCCAGCATCCCGGGGGGGAGCTCCTACAATGAGCAGTTCTTC. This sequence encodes CASIPGGSSYNEQFF.

The CDR3 DNA sequence: TGTGCCAGTACTTCCGGGAGTCATATTTACAATGAGCAGTTCTTC. Amino acids: CASTSGSHIYNEQFF. This chain joins TRBV6-5 and TRBJ2-1, with D perhaps TRBD2 (6 bases). Trimming took off 9 bases at V and 4 bases at J, with 19 bases between the two ends. The CDR3 spans 15 residues. The germline V gene encodes CDR1 MNHEY and CDR2 SVGAGI.

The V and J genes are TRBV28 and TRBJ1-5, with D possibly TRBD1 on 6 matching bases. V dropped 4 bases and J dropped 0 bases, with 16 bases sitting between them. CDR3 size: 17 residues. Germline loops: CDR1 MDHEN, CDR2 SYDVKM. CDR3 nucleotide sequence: TGTGCCAGCAGTTCTCCCCCCAGGGGATATAGCAATCAGCCCCAGCATTTT. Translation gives CASSSPPRGYSNQPQHF. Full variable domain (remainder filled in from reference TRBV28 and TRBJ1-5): DVKVTQSSRYLVKRTGEKVFLECVQDMDHENMFWYRQDPGLGLRLIYFSYDVKMKEKGDIPEGYSVSREKKERFSLILESASTNQTSMYLCASSSPPRGYSNQPQHFGDGTRLSIL.

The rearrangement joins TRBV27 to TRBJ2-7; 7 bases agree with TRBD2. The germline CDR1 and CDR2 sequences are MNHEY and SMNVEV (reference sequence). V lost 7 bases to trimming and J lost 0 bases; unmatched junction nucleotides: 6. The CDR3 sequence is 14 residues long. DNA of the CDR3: TGTGCCAGCATCCCCGGGACTACCTCCTACGAGCAGTACTTC. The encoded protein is CASIPGTTSYEQYF.

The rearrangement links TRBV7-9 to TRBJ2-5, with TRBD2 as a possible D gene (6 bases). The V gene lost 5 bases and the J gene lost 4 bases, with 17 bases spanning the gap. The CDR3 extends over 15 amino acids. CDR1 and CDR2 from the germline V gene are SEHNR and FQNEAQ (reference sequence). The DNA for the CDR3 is TGTGCCAGCAGCGGGCCGGGACGGGGGATAGAGACCCAGTACTTC. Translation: CASSGPGRGIETQYF. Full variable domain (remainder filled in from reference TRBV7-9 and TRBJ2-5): DTGVSQNPRHKITKRGQNVTFRCDPISEHNRLYWYRQTLGQGPEFLTYFQNEAQLEKSRLLSDRFSAERPKGSFSTLEIQRTEQGDSAMYLCASSGPGRGIETQYFGPGTRLLVL.

This CDR3 is CASRGGTSRKTQYF. The CDR3 DNA follows: TGTGCCAGCAGGGGGGGGACTAGCAGGAAGACCCAGTACTTC. The V and J genes are TRBV7-8 and TRBJ2-5; TRBD2 agrees at 9 bases. This CDR3 is built from 14 residues. The germline V gene has CDR1 SGHVS and CDR2 FQNEAQ. J lost 6 bases, V lost 6 bases, and 8 bases had no gene match.

The CDR3 DNA follows: TGTGCCAGCAGCCCCCCGGGGCTAGCGGACTCCTACGAGCAGTACTTC. This sequence encodes CASSPPGLADSYEQYF. The gene calls are TRBV14 and TRBJ2-7, with TRBD2 matching 7 bases. V lost 4 bases, J lost 0 bases, and 9 bases stayed unmatched. The CDR3 totals 16 residues. The germline V gene has CDR1 SGHDN and CDR2 FVKESK.

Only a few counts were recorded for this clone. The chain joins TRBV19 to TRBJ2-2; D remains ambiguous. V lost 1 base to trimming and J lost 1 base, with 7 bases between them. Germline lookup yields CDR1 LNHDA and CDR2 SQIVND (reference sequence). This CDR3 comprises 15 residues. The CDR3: CASSIARKNTGELFF. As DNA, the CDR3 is TGTGCCAGTAGTATAGCGCGCAAGAACACCGGGGAGCTGTTTTTT.

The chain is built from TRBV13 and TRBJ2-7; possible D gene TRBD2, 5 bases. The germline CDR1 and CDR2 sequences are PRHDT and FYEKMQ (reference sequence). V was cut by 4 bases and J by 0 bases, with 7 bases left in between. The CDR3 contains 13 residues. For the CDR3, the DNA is TGTGCCAGCAGCTGGAGGAGCTCCTACGAGCAGTACTTC. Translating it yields CASSWRSSYEQYF.